This record covers a single T cell receptor beta chain. As yet, its antigen is unknown. Just one base apart from a much larger clone, this may be a read error. The sample originates from a study of T cells in Graves' hyperthyroidism and ophthalmopathy. Study observations and caveats: Most clonotypes expanded in the thyroid (above 0.001) were also present in blood.

Researchers defined stable Graves' hyperthyroidism as no ophthalmopathy progression within 18 months. Reasons for excluding patients were uncontrolled infection, other autoimmune disease, pregnancy or lactation. V was shortened by 6 bases and J by 6 bases, with 11 bases between the two germline ends. This CDR3 is built from 13 residues. CDR1 is SNHLY, CDR2 FYNNEI, per germline. Amplification of TCR beta CDR3 regions was performed using RNA transcripts as template. With the HTBI primer set, the TCR CDR3 went through a first round of RT-PCR. TCRdb re-analysed the multiplex PCR reads in MiXCR, keeping a single row per CDR3 protein. The repertoire holds roughly 580,000 distinct CDR3 sequences, approximately 44% seen once, with about 7.9% in the top ten.

The gene calls are TRBV2 and TRBJ1-4; D remains ambiguous. The clonotype comes from a woman aged 18-29 years with Graves' hyperthyroidism. Material: peripheral blood or thyroid tissue (not recorded which). The CDR3: CASSTEPDEKLFF. In nucleotides, the CDR3 is TGTGCCAGCAGCACCGAACCAGATGAAAAACTGTTTTTT.